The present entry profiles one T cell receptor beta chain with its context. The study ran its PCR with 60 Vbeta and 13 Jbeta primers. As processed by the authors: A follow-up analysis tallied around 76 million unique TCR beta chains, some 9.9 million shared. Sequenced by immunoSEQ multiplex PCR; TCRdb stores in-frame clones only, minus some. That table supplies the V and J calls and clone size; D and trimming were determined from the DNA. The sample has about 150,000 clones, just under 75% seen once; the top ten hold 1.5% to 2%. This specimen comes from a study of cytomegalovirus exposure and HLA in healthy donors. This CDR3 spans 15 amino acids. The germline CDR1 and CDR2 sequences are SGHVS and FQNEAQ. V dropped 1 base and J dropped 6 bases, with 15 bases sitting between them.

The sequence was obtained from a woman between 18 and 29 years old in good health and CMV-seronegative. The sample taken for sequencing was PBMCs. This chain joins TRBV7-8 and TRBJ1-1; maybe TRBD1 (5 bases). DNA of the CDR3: TGTGCCAGCAGCTTAGTTACAGGTTATTTATCTGAAGCTTTCTTT. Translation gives CASSLVTGYLSEAFF. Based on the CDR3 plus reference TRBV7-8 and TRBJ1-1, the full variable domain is GAGVSQSPRYKVAKRGQDVALRCDPISGHVSLFWYQQALGQGPEFLTYFQNEAQLDKSGLPSDRFFAERPEGSVSTLKIQRTQQEDSAVYLCASSLVTGYLSEAFFGQGTRLTVV.